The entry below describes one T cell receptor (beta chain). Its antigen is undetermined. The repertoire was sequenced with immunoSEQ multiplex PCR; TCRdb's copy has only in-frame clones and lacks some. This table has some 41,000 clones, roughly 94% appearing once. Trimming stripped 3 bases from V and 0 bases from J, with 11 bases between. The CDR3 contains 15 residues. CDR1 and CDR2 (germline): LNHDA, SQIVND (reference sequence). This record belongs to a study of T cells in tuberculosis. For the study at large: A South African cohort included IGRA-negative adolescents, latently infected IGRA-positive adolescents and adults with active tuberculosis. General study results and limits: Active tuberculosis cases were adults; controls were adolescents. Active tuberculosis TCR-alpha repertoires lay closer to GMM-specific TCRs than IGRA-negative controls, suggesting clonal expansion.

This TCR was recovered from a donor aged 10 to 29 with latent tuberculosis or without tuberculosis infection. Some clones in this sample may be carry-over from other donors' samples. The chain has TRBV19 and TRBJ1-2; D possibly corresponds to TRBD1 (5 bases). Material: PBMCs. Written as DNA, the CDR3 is TGTGCCAGTAGTATGGGACTCTATACTAACTATGGCTACACCTTC. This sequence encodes CASSMGLYTNYGYTF.